The rows below give T cell receptor beta chains drawn from one sample of a study of T cell responses to AZD1222 COVID-19 vaccine. TCRdb keeps only in-frame clones here, not all; method: immunoSEQ multiplex PCR. This table has some 66,000 clones, over 75% appearing once. The sample consisted of peripheral blood, taken on day 0 of AZD1222 vaccination. The origin of the receptors is an adult in good health. Each CDR3 is given without its conserved first and last residue. The order of the fields is CDR3 protein, V gene, J gene.

CDR3aa: ASSGRGGGYNSPLH
v_gene: TRBV9
j_gene: TRBJ1-6

CDR3aa: AIQQDINSPLH
v_gene: TRBV10-3
j_gene: TRBJ1-6

CDR3aa: ASSDSMGSPTDTQY
v_gene: TRBV6-4
j_gene: TRBJ2-3

CDR3aa: ATRGLGYSYEQY
v_gene: TRBV6-5
j_gene: TRBJ2-7

CDR3aa: ASSYLSGGYQSQY
v_gene: TRBV6-6
j_gene: TRBJ2-5

CDR3aa: ASAEGGGSVHPDTQY
v_gene: TRBV7-3
j_gene: TRBJ2-3

CDR3aa: ASSIQGNTEAF
v_gene: TRBV19
j_gene: TRBJ1-1

CDR3aa: ASSAVEGSYNEQF
v_gene: TRBV9
j_gene: TRBJ2-1

CDR3aa: ASSLNPPGGSSYNEQF
v_gene: TRBV7-3
j_gene: TRBJ2-1

CDR3aa: ACSRVAGFYNEQF
v_gene: TRBV11-2
j_gene: TRBJ2-1

CDR3aa: ASSSYGGGGDTQY
v_gene: TRBV27
j_gene: TRBJ2-3

CDR3aa: ASSQSRRVRERTGANVLT
v_gene: TRBV21-1
j_gene: TRBJ2-6

CDR3aa: ASSAGGIGANEKLF
v_gene: TRBV2
j_gene: TRBJ1-4

CDR3aa: ASSPWDGNTIY
v_gene: TRBV6-5
j_gene: TRBJ1-3

CDR3aa: ASRPDRGSFGIQY
v_gene: TRBV6-5
j_gene: TRBJ2-4

CDR3aa: ASSERGQGGDSPLH
v_gene: TRBV9
j_gene: TRBJ1-6

CDR3aa: SVSSGGKETQY
v_gene: TRBV29-1
j_gene: TRBJ2-5

CDR3aa: ASSEWTGRNTEAF
v_gene: TRBV10-1
j_gene: TRBJ1-1

CDR3aa: ASSYGSGNTIY
v_gene: TRBV12-3/TRBV12-4
j_gene: TRBJ1-3

CDR3aa: ASSYGGSTDTQY
v_gene: TRBV6-5
j_gene: TRBJ2-3

CDR3aa: ASSIRARGNTGELF
v_gene: TRBV19
j_gene: TRBJ2-2

CDR3aa: ASSGPTDRGTEAF
v_gene: TRBV11-2
j_gene: TRBJ1-1

CDR3aa: AWSANGQGTLH
v_gene: TRBV30
j_gene: TRBJ1-6

CDR3aa: ASRTGRTGELF
v_gene: TRBV5-6
j_gene: TRBJ2-2

CDR3aa: ASSPRPGTGGTEAF
v_gene: TRBV7-6
j_gene: TRBJ1-1

CDR3aa: ASSLAHTEAF
v_gene: TRBV7-9
j_gene: TRBJ1-1

CDR3aa: ASSQWGYNEQF
v_gene: TRBV3-1/TRBV3-2
j_gene: TRBJ2-1

CDR3aa: ASSLGLRTAGTGELF
v_gene: TRBV7-2
j_gene: TRBJ2-2

CDR3aa: ASSLRFQASPSNTEAF
v_gene: TRBV11-2
j_gene: TRBJ1-1

CDR3aa: ASSAGTVIRETQY
v_gene: TRBV19
j_gene: TRBJ2-5

CDR3aa: ASSLERQGHEQY
v_gene: TRBV5-1
j_gene: TRBJ2-7

CDR3aa: ASSSYLGNSPLH
v_gene: TRBV27
j_gene: TRBJ1-6

CDR3aa: AWRDAEKLF
v_gene: TRBV30
j_gene: TRBJ1-4

CDR3aa: ASSTNREGYEQY
v_gene: TRBV6-2/TRBV6-3
j_gene: TRBJ2-7

CDR3aa: ASSFTGGGETQY
v_gene: TRBV27
j_gene: TRBJ2-5

CDR3aa: ASSLTGPSSNEQY
v_gene: TRBV5-1
j_gene: TRBJ2-7